The next 13 T cell receptor beta chains were all read from a single sample in a study of human T cells and chemical hapten exposure. TCRdb re-called the RACE reads through MiXCR, storing one row per CDR3 protein. The data show fewer than 100,000 distinct CDR3 sequences, with approximately 10% seen just once and roughly 1.6% held by the top ten. The time point here: patch test 2, 6 weeks after DPC sensitization. Documented treatment: therapeutic diphenylcyclopropenone sensitization with weekly scalp DPC. The sequenced sample was whole blood, obtained in connection with sensitization to the hapten diphenylcyclopropenone (DPC). The receptors stem from a man aged 18 to 30 with alopecia areata. Some clones in this sample may be carry-over from other donors' samples.

The table lists this clonotype with a few counts. The rearrangement links TRBV6-5 to TRBJ1-3; D not certain. This CDR3 has 16 amino acids. Germline lookup yields CDR1 MNHEY and CDR2 SVGAGI. Trimming took off 3 bases at V and 0 bases at J, with 12 bases between the two ends. The CDR3 DNA reads TGTGCCAGCAGTTATTCCGGGGTCCCCTCTGGAAACACCATATATTTT. Its translation: CASSYSGVPSGNTIYF.

This clonotype was observed a few times. The chain uses TRBV10-3 and TRBJ1-3, with a weak D call TRBD1 (5 bases). The V gene's germline CDR1 is ENHRY and CDR2 SYGVKD. Between the trimmed V and J ends, which lost 8 bases and 0 bases, there was a span of 11 bases. The CDR3 covers 14 residues. The CDR3 loop reads CAIFGANSGNTIYF. CDR3 DNA sequence: TGTGCCATCTTTGGGGCAAACTCTGGAAACACCATATATTTT.

This clonotype was seen a few times. This chain links TRBV28 with TRBJ2-7; tentative D call: TRBD1 (6 bases). CDR3 length: 14 residues. Germline CDR1 is MDHEN and CDR2 is SYDVKM. The CDR3 region has the DNA TGTGGGTTAACCAGAGACAGGAACCCTAACGAGCAGTACTTC. Its protein product is CGLTRDRNPNEQYF. Complete variable domain (other parts from reference TRBV28 and TRBJ2-7): DVKVTQSSRYLVKRTGEKVFLECVQDMDHENMFWYRQDPGLGLRLIYFSYDVKMKEKGDIPEGYSVSREKKERFSLILESASTNQTSMYLCGLTRDRNPNEQYFGPGTRLTVT.

The sample holds many counts of this clonotype. The rearrangement uses TRBV25-1 and TRBJ2-5, with D possibly TRBD2 on 6 matching bases. V was shortened by 5 bases and J by 2 bases, with 12 bases between the two germline ends. CDR1 and CDR2 (germline): MGHDK, SYGVNS. This CDR3 region has 14 residues. For the CDR3, the DNA is TGTGCCAGCAGTTGGGGAGGAGGGCAAGAGACCCAGTACTTC. Its protein product is CASSWGGGQETQYF.

At least ten counts were recorded for this clonotype. The V call is TRBV7-6, the J call TRBJ2-1; tentatively, D is TRBD2 (6 bases). Germline CDR1 is SGHVS and CDR2 is FNYEAQ. Trimming removed 5 bases at V and 7 bases at J, with 18 bases between. The CDR3 is 15 amino acids. The CDR3: CASSATSLEENEQFF. CDR3 nucleotides: TGTGCCAGCAGCGCCACTAGCCTCGAGGAGAATGAGCAGTTCTTC.

This chain uses TRBV5-1 with TRBJ2-7, with 8 positions matching TRBD1. The CDR3 consists of 12 residues. Germline CDR1 is SGHRS and CDR2 is YFSETQ. J was trimmed by 6 bases and V by 3 bases; bases with no gene match: 2. CDR3 loop: CASSSTGVEQYF. CDR3 nucleotides: TGCGCCAGCAGCTCGACAGGGGTCGAGCAGTACTTC.

This clonotype was counted at least ten times. V is TRBV29-1 and J is TRBJ2-5, with D possibly TRBD2 on 5 matching bases. Germline V gene lookup returns CDR1 SQVTM and CDR2 ANQGSEA. Trimming removed 8 bases at V and 4 bases at J, with 14 bases between. This CDR3 is 12 amino acids long. CDR3 nucleotides: TGCAGCCTAACTAGTTCCGGAGAGACCCAGTACTTC. It translates to CSLTSSGETQYF.

This clonotype was detected a few times. The chain is built from TRBV11-2 and TRBJ1-1, with 7 bases that match TRBD1. The CDR3 is made up of 12 amino acids. J was trimmed by 8 bases and V by 4 bases; bases with no gene match: 4. Per the germline V gene, CDR1 is SGHAT and CDR2 is FQNNGV. For the CDR3, the DNA is TGTGCCAGCAGCTCTGAGGACAGGGAAGCTTTCTTT. Its translation: CASSSEDREAFF. Full variable domain (rest looked up from reference TRBV11-2 and TRBJ1-1): EAGVAQSPRYKIIEKRQSVAFWCNPISGHATLYWYQQILGQGPKLLIQFQNNGVVDDSQLPKDRFSAERLKGVDSTLKIQPAKLEDSAVYLCASSSEDREAFFGQGTRLTVV.

This clonotype appeared many times. The rearrangement links TRBV24-1 to TRBJ1-2, with TRBD1 matching 9 bases. Germline lookup yields CDR1 KGHDR and CDR2 SFDVKD. The CDR3 runs to 15 residues. The V and J ends lost 3 bases and 7 bases, in that order; junction bases with no gene match: 8. The CDR3 here is CATSDPGQGYSGYTF. CDR3 DNA sequence: TGTGCCACCAGTGATCCGGGACAGGGTTATAGTGGCTACACCTTC.

This clonotype has a count of ten or more. This rearrangement joins TRBV5-5 to TRBJ2-6; a weak D match, TRBD1 (6 bases). Germline CDR1 reads SGHKS; CDR2 reads YYEKEE (reference sequence). This CDR3 comprises 15 residues. V was pared by 4 bases and J by 2 bases, with 10 bases between. In DNA, the CDR3 is TGTGCCAGCAGCGTGTACAGGGCTGGGGCCAACGTCCTGACTTTC. Protein: CASSVYRAGANVLTF.

This sequence joins TRBV4-1 and TRBJ2-3; D may be TRBD2 (6 bases). CDR1 and CDR2 (germline): MGHRA, YSYEKL. The CDR3 has 15 residues. Trimming took 1 base from V and 6 from J, leaving 14 bases between them. This CDR3 is CASSQVGFGRDTQYF. The CDR3 DNA reads TGCGCCAGCAGCCAAGTCGGATTTGGGAGGGATACGCAGTATTTT.

The chain has TRBV29-1 and TRBJ1-1; D remains unclear. V dropped 4 bases and J dropped 11 bases, with 14 bases sitting between them. This CDR3 region has 11 residues. CDR1 SQVTM and CDR2 ANQGSEA come from the germline V gene. The CDR3 spells CSVVDGGRAFF. The CDR3, as DNA: TGCAGCGTTGTCGACGGAGGGAGGGCTTTCTTT. The entire variable domain, with the rest obtained from reference TRBV29-1 and TRBJ1-1, is as follows: SAVISQKPSRDICQRGTSLTIQCQVDSQVTMMFWYRQQPGQSLTLIATANQGSEATYESGFVIDKFPISRPNLTFSTLTVSNMSPEDSSIYLCSVVDGGRAFFGQGTRLTVV.

This clonotype was observed many times. This sequence joins TRBV18 and TRBJ1-2; tentatively, D is TRBD1 (6 bases). This CDR3 comprises 17 residues. Germline CDR1 and CDR2: KGHSH and LQKENI. V was trimmed by 2 bases and J by 4 bases, leaving 20 bases between them. In DNA form, the CDR3 reads TGTGCCAGCTCACCAATAAGCGCAGGGGATGATAGCTATGGCTACACCTTC. It specifies CASSPISAGDDSYGYTF.